This T cell receptor beta chain was observed in a study of blood T cell repertoires in COVID-19. Measured with immunoSEQ multiplex PCR; TCRdb has only the in-frame clones, and not every one. The data hold more than 90,000 clones, with about 85% observed a single time. This CDR3 has 14 amino acids. Trimming took 6 bases from V and 9 from J; bases not matched to a gene: 7. CDR1 and CDR2 from the germline V gene are MNHEY and SMNVEV (reference sequence). The specimen sequenced was peripheral blood. This TCR was recovered from a woman in her 70s with active or convalescent COVID-19. The V gene is TRBV27, the J gene TRBJ1-6, with TRBD1 identical over 8 bases. The chain's CDR3 is CASSSGQVISPLHF. CDR3 DNA: TGTGCCAGCAGCTCGGGACAGGTTATTTCACCCCTCCACTTT.